This T cell receptor (beta chain) appears in the sequencing data of a study of cytomegalovirus exposure and HLA in healthy donors. Study overall: Earlier, 200 million or so T cells were analyzed, and some 120 million unique TCR beta sequences were found among them. The study's findings and limits: Presence/absence analyses treated sequencing depth as roughly uniform across donors.

Germline assignment: CDR1 SEHNR and CDR2 FQNEAQ (reference sequence). This CDR3 has 14 amino acids. Trimming removed 2 bases at V and 3 bases at J, with 10 bases between. The PCR contained 60 Vbeta and 13 Jbeta primers. The method was immunoSEQ multiplex PCR; TCRdb's version includes in-frame clones alone and lacks a portion of them. The sample consists of nearly 110,000 clones, roughly four fifths of them appearing once. About this clone: Its target is unknown.

Sampled while nominally healthy, donors likely had unrecorded immune exposures. The sample taken for sequencing was PBMCs. The sequence derives from a man aged 55 to 70 in good health and CMV-seronegative. This sequence joins TRBV7-9 and TRBJ1-1; D unclear. The CDR3 sequence: CASSLNWRDTEAFF. CDR3 bases: TGTGCCAGCAGCTTAAATTGGAGGGACACTGAAGCTTTCTTT.